This section outlines one T cell receptor beta chain sequence together with its context. Antigen unknown. Ipilimumab-mediated CTLA-4 blockade plus focal radiation was given to patients having chemo-refractory metastatic non-small-cell lung cancer. The data belong to a study of radiotherapy plus CTLA-4 blockade in lung cancer. Whole-study results and caveats: Radiotherapy with ipilimumab was followed by blood expansion of tumor-derived clones. According to reports, early shifts in blood T cell clones, alongside interferon-beta, forecast response most accurately.

Germline CDR1 is SEHNR and CDR2 is FQNEAQ (reference sequence). The CDR3 is 13 residues long. V was shortened by 8 bases and J by 8 bases, with 15 bases between the two germline ends. Here immunoSEQ multiplex PCR was the method, and the copy in TCRdb shows in-frame clones only, minus some. The profile shows approximately 110,000 clones, roughly 77% of them singletons. The chain is built from TRBV7-9 and TRBJ1-4; a possible D gene is TRBD1 (6 bases). Sample: peripheral blood, taken from a patient treated with radiotherapy plus ipilimumab. This receptor was obtained from a human donor with non-small cell lung cancer that progressed on radiotherapy plus ipilimumab. Some clones in this sample may be carry-over from other donors' samples. The CDR3 region is CASGAQGREKLFF. In DNA, the CDR3 is TGTGCCAGCGGAGCACAGGGACGCGAAAAACTGTTTTTT. Combining the CDR3 with reference TRBV7-9 and TRBJ1-4 gives the whole variable domain DTGVSQNPRHKITKRGQNVTFRCDPISEHNRLYWYRQTLGQGPEFLTYFQNEAQLEKSRLLSDRFSAERPKGSFSTLEIQRTEQGDSAMYLCASGAQGREKLFFGSGTQLSVL.